This T cell receptor beta chain emerged from a study of spatial heterogeneity in lung cancer. TCRdb itself ran the 5' RACE reads through MiXCR, one entry per CDR3 protein. Among 24,000 or so distinct CDR3 sequences listed, 2.5% to 4% were seen once. Germline lookup yields CDR1 DFQATT and CDR2 SNEGSKA (reference sequence). The CDR3 contains 13 residues. Trimming cost V 3 bases and J 2 bases, with 11 bases left between them. This sample's time point: sample taken at primary tumor resection. The donors, roughly 70 patients with untreated early-stage non-small cell lung cancer, provided the samples. The authors sequenced whole RNA from tumor, nontumor lung or frozen PBMC without sorting. This clonotype came up many times.

The receptor comes from a female donor with early-stage non-small cell lung cancer. This specimen consisted of PBMCs, obtained at surgery. The V and J genes are TRBV20-1 and TRBJ2-7; D not certain. CDR3: CSASLPVTYEQYF. CDR3 DNA sequence: TGCAGTGCTAGTCTTCCGGTCACCTACGAGCAGTACTTC.